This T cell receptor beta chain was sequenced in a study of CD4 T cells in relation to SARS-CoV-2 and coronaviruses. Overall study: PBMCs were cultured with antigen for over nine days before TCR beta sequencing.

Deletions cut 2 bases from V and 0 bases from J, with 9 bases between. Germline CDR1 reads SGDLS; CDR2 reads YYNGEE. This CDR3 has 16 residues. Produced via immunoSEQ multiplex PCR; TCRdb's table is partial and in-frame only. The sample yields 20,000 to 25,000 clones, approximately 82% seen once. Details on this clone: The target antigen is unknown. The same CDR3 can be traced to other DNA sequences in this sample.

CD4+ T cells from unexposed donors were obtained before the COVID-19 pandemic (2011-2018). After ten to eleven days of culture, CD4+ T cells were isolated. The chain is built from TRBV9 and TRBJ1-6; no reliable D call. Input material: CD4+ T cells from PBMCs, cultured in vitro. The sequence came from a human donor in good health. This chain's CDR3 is CASSVGRSSYNSPLHF. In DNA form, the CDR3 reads TGTGCCAGCAGCGTTGGACGTAGCTCCTATAATTCACCCCTCCACTTT.